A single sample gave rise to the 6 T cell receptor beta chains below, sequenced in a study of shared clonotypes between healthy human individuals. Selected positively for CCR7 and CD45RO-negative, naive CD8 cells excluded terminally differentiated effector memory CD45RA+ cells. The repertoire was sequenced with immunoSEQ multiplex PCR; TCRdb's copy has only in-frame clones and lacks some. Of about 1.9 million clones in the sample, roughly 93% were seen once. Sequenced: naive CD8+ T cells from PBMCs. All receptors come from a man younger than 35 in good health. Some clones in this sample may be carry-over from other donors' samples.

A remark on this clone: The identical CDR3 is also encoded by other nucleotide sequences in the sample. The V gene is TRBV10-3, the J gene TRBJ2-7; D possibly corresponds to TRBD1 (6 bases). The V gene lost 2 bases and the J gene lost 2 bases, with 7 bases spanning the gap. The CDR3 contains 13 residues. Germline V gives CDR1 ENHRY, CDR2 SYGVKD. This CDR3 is CAISEGTTYEQYF. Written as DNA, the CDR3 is TGTGCCATCAGTGAGGGGACAACCTACGAGCAGTACTTC.

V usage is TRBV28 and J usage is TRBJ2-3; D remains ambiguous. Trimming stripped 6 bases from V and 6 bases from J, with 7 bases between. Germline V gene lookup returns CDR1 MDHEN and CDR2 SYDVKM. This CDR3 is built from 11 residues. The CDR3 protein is CASSGADTQYF. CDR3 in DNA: TGTGCCAGCAGCGGCGCGGATACGCAGTATTTT.

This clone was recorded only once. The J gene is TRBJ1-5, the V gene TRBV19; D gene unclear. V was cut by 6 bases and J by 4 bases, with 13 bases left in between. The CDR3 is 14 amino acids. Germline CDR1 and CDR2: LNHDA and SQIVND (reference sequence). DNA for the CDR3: TGTGCCAGTAGCAATAGGGCCAGAAATCAGCCCCAGCATTTT. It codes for CASSNRARNQPQHF.

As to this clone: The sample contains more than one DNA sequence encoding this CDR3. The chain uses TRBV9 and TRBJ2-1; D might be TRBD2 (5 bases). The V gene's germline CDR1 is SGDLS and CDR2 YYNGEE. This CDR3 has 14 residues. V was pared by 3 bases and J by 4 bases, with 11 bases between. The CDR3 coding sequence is TGTGCCAGCAGCGCCAGCGGCTCGTACAATGAGCAGTTCTTC. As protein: CASSASGSYNEQFF.

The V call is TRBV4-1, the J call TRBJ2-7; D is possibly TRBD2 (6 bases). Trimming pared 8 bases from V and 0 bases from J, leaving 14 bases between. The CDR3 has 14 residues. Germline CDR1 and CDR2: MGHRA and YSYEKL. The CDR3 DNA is TGCGCCAGCGGCACCGGGACTTACTCCTACGAGCAGTACTTC. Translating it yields CASGTGTYSYEQYF.

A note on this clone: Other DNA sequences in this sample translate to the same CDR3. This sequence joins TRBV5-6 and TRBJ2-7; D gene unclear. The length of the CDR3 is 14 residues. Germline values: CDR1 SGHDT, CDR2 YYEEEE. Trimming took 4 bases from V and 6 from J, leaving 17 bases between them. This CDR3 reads CASSAGTSPPEQYF. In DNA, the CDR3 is TGTGCCAGCAGCGCTGGAACCAGCCCCCCCGAGCAGTACTTC. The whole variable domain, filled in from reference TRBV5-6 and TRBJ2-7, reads DAGVTQSPTHLIKTRGQQVTLRCSPKSGHDTVSWYQQALGQGPQFIFQYYEEEERQRGNFPDRFSGHQFPNYSSELNVNALLLGDSALYLCASSAGTSPPEQYFGPGTRLTVT.